This T cell receptor beta chain was captured by sequencing in a study of control samples from healthy donors and cancer patients (dated by TCRdb to 2019 to 2021). Reading from cysteine to phenylalanine, the CDR3 counts 17 amino acids. CDR3 DNA is the only sequence kept; it has 51 bases, read in frame from the first base. From the germline V gene, CDR1 is KGHDR and CDR2 is SFDVKD. V is clipped by 3 bases and J by 4 bases, and the sequence between their germline boundaries is 18 bases long. About this clone: Its recognized antigen is unknown. The sample holds no much larger clone one base away, and base qualities are not on file.

The method behind the library was the immunoSEQ multiplex PCR assay. TCRdb limited this immuneACCESS table to in-frame rearrangements with V and J called. A share of clones is missing; checked studies link under half to unresolved V genes, and the rest is unexplained. In this sample the table shows 150,000 to 200,000 clones, approximately 94% of which occur a single time. The ten most abundant clones make up about 1.4% of the sample. The sample consisted of blood. In this chain, TRBV24-1 is recombined with TRBJ2-1; the D gene is perhaps TRBD1, from 7 matching bases. The source of this sequence is a woman between 18 and 29 years old in good health. The bases are TGTGCCACCAGTGATCCCCAGGCGGGACAGCCGTACAATGAGCAGTTCTTC. It codes for CATSDPQAGQPYNEQFF.